This TCR beta chain was obtained from a study of blood T cell repertoires in COVID-19. Study details: T cells, B-cell-depleted T cells, or PBMCs provided the cDNA or gDNA that served as material.

The CDR3 runs to 13 residues. Only in-frame clones appear in the TCRdb table, and some are missing; sequencing was by immunoSEQ multiplex PCR. The data hold under 55,000 clones, with 79% observed a single time. The chain links TRBV21-1 to TRBJ1-1. TRBV21-1 is noted as a pseudogene. What was sequenced was peripheral blood. The origin of this receptor is a man aged 65 to 79 with acute or convalescent COVID-19. DNA for the CDR3: TGTGCCAGCAAACGCACTTTGAACACTGAAGCTTTCTTT. It translates to CASKRTLNTEAFF.